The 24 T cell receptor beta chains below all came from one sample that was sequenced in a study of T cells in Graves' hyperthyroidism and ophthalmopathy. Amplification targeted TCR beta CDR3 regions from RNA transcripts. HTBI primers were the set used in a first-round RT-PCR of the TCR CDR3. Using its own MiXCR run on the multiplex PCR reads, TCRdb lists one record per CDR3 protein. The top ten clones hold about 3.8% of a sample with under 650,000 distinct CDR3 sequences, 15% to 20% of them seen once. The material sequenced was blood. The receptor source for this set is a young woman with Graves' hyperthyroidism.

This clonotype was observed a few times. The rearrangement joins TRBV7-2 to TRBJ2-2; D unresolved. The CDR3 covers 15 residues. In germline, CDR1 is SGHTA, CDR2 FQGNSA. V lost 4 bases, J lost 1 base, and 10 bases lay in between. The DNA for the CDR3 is TGTGCCAGCAGCTCGACGCCAGGGAACACCGGGGAGCTGTTTTTT. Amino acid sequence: CASSSTPGNTGELFF.

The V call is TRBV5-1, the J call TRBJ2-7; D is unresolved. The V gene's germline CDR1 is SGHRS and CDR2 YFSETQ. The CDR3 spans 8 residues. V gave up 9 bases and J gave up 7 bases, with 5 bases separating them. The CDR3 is CATLEQYF. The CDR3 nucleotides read TGCGCCACCCTAGAGCAGTACTTC. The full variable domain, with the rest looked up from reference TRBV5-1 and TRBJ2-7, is KAGVTQTPRYLIKTRGQQVTLSCSPISGHRSVSWYQQTPGQGLQFLFEYFSETQRNKGNFPGRFSGRQFSNSRSEMNVSTLELGDSALYLCATLEQYFGPGTRLTVT.

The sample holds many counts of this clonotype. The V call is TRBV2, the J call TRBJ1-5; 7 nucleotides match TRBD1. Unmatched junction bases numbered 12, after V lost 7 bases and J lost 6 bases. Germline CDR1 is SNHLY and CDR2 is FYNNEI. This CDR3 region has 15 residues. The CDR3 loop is CASIRDRDQGQPQHF. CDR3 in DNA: TGTGCCAGCATCAGAGACAGGGACCAAGGTCAGCCCCAGCATTTT.

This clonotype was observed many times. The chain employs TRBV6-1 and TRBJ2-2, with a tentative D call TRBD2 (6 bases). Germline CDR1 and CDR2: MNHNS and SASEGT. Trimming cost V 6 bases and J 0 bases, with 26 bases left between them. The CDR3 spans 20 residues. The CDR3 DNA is TGTGCCAGCAGCCAAACGGCGGGACTCTACCTCCTACCGAACACCGGGGAGCTGTTTTTT. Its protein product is CASSQTAGLYLLPNTGELFF.

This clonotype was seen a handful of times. The CDR3 is CASSPPAAGSQTDTQYF. The CDR3 coding sequence is TGTGCCAGCTCACCACCGGCAGCAGGATCACAAACTGATACGCAGTATTTT. V gene TRBV18 combines with J gene TRBJ2-3; D not certain. There are 17 residues in the CDR3. CDR1 and CDR2 from the germline V gene are KGHSH and LQKENI. V lost 0 bases, J lost 6 bases, and 19 bases lay in between.

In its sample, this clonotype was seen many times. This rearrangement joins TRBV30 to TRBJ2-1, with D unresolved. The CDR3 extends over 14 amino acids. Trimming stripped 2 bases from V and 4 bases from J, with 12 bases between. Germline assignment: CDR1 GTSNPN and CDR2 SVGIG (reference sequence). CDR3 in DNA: TGTGCCTGGAGTCCGCCTCCGATATACAATGAGCAGTTCTTC. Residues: CAWSPPPIYNEQFF.

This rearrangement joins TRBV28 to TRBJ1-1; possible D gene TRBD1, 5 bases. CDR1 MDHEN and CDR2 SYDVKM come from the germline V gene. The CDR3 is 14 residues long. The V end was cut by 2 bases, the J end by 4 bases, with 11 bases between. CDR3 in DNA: TGTGCCAGCAGTTTAAGTATGGGGGGCACTGAAGCTTTCTTT. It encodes CASSLSMGGTEAFF.

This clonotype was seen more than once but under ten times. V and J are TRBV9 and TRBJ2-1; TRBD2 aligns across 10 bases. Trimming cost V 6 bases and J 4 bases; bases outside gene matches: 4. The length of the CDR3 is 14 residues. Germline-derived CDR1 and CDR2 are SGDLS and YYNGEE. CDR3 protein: CASTEREGYNEQFF. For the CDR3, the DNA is TGTGCCAGCACTGAGCGGGAGGGGTACAATGAGCAGTTCTTC.

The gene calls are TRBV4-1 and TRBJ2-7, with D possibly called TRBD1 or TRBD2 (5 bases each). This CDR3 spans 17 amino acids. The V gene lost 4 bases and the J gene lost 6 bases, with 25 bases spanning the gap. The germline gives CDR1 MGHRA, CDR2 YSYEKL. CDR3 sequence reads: CASSRVQAGTGIGEQYF. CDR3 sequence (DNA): TGCGCCAGCAGCCGCGTACAAGCCGGGACGGGGATCGGCGAGCAGTACTTC.

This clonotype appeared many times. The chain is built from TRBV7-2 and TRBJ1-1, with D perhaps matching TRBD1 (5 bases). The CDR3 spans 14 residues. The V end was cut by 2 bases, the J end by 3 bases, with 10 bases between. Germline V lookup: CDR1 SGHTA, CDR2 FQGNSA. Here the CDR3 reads CASSLFGADTEAFF. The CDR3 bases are TGTGCCAGCAGCTTATTTGGGGCGGACACTGAAGCTTTCTTT.

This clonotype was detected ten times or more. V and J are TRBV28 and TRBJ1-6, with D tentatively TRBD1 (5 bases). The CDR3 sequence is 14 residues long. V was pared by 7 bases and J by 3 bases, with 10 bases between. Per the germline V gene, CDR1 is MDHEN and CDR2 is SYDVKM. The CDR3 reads CASNRDGYNSPLHF. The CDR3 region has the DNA TGTGCCAGCAACCGGGACGGCTATAATTCACCCCTCCACTTT.

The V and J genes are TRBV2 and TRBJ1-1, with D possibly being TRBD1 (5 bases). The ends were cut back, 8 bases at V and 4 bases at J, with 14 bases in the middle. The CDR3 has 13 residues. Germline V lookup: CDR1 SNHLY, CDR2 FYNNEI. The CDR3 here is CASLKDTITEAFF. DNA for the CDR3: TGTGCCAGCCTTAAGGACACCATCACTGAAGCTTTCTTT.

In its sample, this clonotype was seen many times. The CDR3 DNA reads TGCAGTGCTAGACGCGGGAGTGTCGACGAGCAGTACTTC. This translates into CSARRGSVDEQYF. The chain is built from TRBV20-1 and TRBJ2-7; TRBD2 matches at 7 bases. This CDR3 contains 13 residues. The V and J ends lost 2 bases and 5 bases, in that order; junction bases with no gene match: 6. CDR1 and CDR2 (germline): DFQATT, SNEGSKA (reference sequence).

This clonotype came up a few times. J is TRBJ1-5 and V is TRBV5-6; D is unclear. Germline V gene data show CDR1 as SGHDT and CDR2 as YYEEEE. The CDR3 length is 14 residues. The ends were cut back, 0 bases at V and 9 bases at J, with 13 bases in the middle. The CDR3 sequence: CASSLGRGIGPQHF. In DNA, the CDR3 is TGTGCCAGCAGCTTGGGGCGGGGTATAGGGCCCCAGCATTTT. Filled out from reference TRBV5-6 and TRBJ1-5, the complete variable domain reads DAGVTQSPTHLIKTRGQQVTLRCSPKSGHDTVSWYQQALGQGPQFIFQYYEEEERQRGNFPDRFSGHQFPNYSSELNVNALLLGDSALYLCASSLGRGIGPQHFGDGTRLSIL.

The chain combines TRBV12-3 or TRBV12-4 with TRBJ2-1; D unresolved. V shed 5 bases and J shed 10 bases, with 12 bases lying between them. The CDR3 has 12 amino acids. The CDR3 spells CASSPTPAEQFF. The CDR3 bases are TGTGCCAGCAGTCCTACGCCTGCCGAGCAGTTCTTC.

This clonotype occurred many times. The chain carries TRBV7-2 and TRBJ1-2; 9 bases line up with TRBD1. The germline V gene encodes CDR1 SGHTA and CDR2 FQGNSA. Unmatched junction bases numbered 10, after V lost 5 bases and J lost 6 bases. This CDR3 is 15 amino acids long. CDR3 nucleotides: TGTGCCAGCAGCCCGCCGGGACAGGGAAGGGATGGCTACACCTTC. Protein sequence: CASSPPGQGRDGYTF. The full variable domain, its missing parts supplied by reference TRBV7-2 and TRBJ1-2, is GAGVSQSPSNKVTEKGKDVELRCDPISGHTALYWYRQSLGQGLEFLIYFQGNSAPDKSGLPSDRFSAERTGGSVSTLTIQRTQQEDSAVYLCASSPPGQGRDGYTFGSGTRLTVV.

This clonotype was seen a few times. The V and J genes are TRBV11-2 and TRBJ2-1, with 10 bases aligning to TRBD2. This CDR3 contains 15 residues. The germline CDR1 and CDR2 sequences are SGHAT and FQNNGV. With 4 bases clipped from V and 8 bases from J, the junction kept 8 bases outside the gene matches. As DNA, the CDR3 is TGTGCCAGCAGCTCAGGCTTAGGGACTAGCGATGAGCAGTTCTTC. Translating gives CASSSGLGTSDEQFF.

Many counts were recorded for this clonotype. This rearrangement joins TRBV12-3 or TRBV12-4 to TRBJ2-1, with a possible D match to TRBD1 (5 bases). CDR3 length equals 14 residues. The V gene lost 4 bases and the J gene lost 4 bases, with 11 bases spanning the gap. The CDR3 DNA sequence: TGTGCCAGCAGTTCAACCGACAGATACAATGAGCAGTTCTTC. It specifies CASSSTDRYNEQFF.

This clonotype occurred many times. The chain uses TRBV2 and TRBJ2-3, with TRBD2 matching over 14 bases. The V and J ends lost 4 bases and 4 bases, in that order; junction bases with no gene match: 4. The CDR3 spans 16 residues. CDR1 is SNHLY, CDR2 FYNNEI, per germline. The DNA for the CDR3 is TGTGCCAGCAGTGGGGGACTAGCGGGGGAGGCAGATACGCAGTATTTT. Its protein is CASSGGLAGEADTQYF.

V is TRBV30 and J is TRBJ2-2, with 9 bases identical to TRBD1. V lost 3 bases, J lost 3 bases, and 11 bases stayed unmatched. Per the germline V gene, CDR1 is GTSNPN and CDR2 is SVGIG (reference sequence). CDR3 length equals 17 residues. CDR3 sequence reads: CAWRSKGDRVYTGELFF. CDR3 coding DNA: TGTGCCTGGAGGTCAAAAGGGGACAGGGTTTACACCGGGGAGCTGTTTTTT. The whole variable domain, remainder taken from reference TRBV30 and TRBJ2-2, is SQTIHQWPATLVQPVGSPLSLECTVEGTSNPNLYWYRQAAGRGLQLLFYSVGIGQISSEVPQNLSASRPQDRQFILSSKKLLLSDSGFYLCAWRSKGDRVYTGELFFGEGSRLTVL.

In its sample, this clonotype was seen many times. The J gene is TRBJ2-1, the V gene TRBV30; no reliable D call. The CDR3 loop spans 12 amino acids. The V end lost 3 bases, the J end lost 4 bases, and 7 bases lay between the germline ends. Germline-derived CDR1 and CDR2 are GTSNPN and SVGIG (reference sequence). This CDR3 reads CAWSASYNEQFF. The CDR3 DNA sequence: TGTGCCTGGAGCGCTTCTTACAATGAGCAGTTCTTC. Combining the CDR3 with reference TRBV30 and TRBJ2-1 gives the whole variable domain SQTIHQWPATLVQPVGSPLSLECTVEGTSNPNLYWYRQAAGRGLQLLFYSVGIGQISSEVPQNLSASRPQDRQFILSSKKLLLSDSGFYLCAWSASYNEQFFGPGTRLTVL.

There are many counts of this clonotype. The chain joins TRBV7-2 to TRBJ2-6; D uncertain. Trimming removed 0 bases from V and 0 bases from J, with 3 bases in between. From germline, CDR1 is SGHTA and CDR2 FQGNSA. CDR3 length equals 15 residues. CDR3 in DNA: TGTGCCAGCAGCTTAGCATCCTCTGGGGCCAACGTCCTGACTTTC. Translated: CASSLASSGANVLTF.

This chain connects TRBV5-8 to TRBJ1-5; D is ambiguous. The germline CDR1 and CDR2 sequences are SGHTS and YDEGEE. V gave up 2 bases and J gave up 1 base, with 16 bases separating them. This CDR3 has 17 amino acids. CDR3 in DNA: TGTGCCAGCAGCTTTAAGTTCTCATCTGGCAGCAATCAGCCCCAGCATTTT. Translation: CASSFKFSSGSNQPQHF.

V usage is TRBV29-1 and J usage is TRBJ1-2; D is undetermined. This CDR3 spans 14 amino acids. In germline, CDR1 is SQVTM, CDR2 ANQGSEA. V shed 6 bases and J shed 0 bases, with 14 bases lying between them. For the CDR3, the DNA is TGCAGCGTCGTTTGGGCCCCGTCTAACTATGGCTACACCTTC. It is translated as CSVVWAPSNYGYTF.